This passage covers 14 T cell receptor beta chains from one sample sequenced in a study of CXCR3-negative and CXCR3-positive naive CD8 T cells. General observations from the study: CXCR3-negative naive cells had less hydrophobic TRB CDR3s than did CXCR3-positive naive cells.

These TCRs are of unknown antigen specificity. Through 5' RACE with UMI labels, the TRB cDNA libraries were prepared. TCRdb re-called the 5' RACE reads, yielding one record per CDR3 amino acid sequence without DNA. The table counts 5,500 to 8,500 distinct CDR3 sequences; 1.6% lies in the top ten. What was sequenced was naive CXCR3+ CD8+ T cells from blood. The subset denotes: CD45RO-CCR7+CD27+CD95- naive CD8+ T cells expressing CXCR3 (TNR3+). These receptors originate from a human donor in good health. Some clones in this sample may be carry-over from other donors' samples.

The rearrangement uses TRBV10-3 and TRBJ2-1; the D call of TRBD2 rests on TCRdb alone, since no DNA is present to check it. There are 17 residues in the CDR3. Germline CDR1 ENHRY, CDR2 SYGVKD. The CDR3 sequence: CAISPQTSALSYNEQFF.

This clonotype is labeled medium-sized based on frequency. This chain connects TRBV29-1 to TRBJ2-1; lacking DNA, the TRBD2 call made by TCRdb goes unchecked. The length of the CDR3 is 19 residues. Germline lookup yields CDR1 SQVTM and CDR2 ANQGSEA. The CDR3: CSVERYGLAGPLLHNEQFF.

V gene TRBV29-1 combines with J gene TRBJ2-2; TCRdb designates TRBD1, a call that cannot be tested without DNA. CDR1 SQVTM and CDR2 ANQGSEA come from the germline V gene. This CDR3 contains 17 residues. CDR3 residues: CSALMWDNRPDTGELFF.

The rearrangement uses TRBV5-1 and TRBJ1-1. The germline V gene has CDR1 SGHRS and CDR2 YFSETQ. The CDR3 extends over 14 amino acids. The CDR3 here is CASSPYEGMTEAFF.

Judged by frequency, this clonotype is medium-sized (0.01 to 0.1%). This chain uses TRBV5-1 with TRBJ2-7; TCRdb proposes TRBD1, but this gene call is untestable without DNA. This CDR3 spans 16 amino acids. Germline V gene sequence: CDR1 SGHRS, CDR2 YFSETQ. The CDR3 region is CASSLASGATTYEQYF. The full variable domain, its missing parts supplied by reference TRBV5-1 and TRBJ2-7, is KAGVTQTPRYLIKTRGQQVTLSCSPISGHRSVSWYQQTPGQGLQFLFEYFSETQRNKGNFPGRFSGRQFSNSRSEMNVSTLELGDSALYLCASSLASGATTYEQYFGPGTRLTVT.

The chain couples TRBV13 to TRBJ1-1; TCRdb picks TRBD1, but there is no DNA to check that call. The CDR3 has 15 residues. The germline CDR1 and CDR2 sequences are PRHDT and FYEKMQ (reference sequence). CDR3 residues: CASSSPGPGDTEAFF.

This clonotype is identified as medium-sized from frequency. This chain connects TRBV28 to TRBJ2-3; TCRdb's D gene call, TRBD2, goes unchecked for lack of DNA. Germline lookup yields CDR1 MDHEN and CDR2 SYDVKM. The CDR3 has 14 residues. The CDR3 spells CASSFGVGKDTQYF.

The chain uses TRBV29-1 and TRBJ1-2; TCRdb's D call of TRBD1 is untestable without DNA. This CDR3 region has 12 residues. CDR1 is SQVTM, CDR2 ANQGSEA, per germline. Here the CDR3 reads CSVEGGAYGYTF.

This clonotype is identified as medium-sized from frequency. The genes are TRBV20-1 and TRBJ2-1; TCRdb indicates TRBD1, and absent DNA this call remains unverified. In germline, CDR1 is DFQATT, CDR2 SNEGSKA (reference sequence). The CDR3 spans 17 residues. This CDR3 is CSARDSQGASLGNEQFF.

Frequency places this clonotype as medium-sized. The V call is TRBV5-6, the J call TRBJ2-7; TCRdb returns TRBD2, unconfirmable since there is no DNA. Germline-derived CDR1 and CDR2 are SGHDT and YYEEEE. The CDR3 runs to 13 residues. The CDR3 protein is CASSSGTSAAQYF.

The chain links TRBV20-1 to TRBJ2-1. CDR3 length: 14 amino acids. Germline loops: CDR1 DFQATT, CDR2 SNEGSKA (reference sequence). The CDR3 loop reads CSASPWGSYNEQFF.

This clonotype is classed as medium-sized by frequency. The rearrangement joins TRBV6-5 to TRBJ2-7; TCRdb reports TRBD1, a call that lacks DNA to check it against. The length of the CDR3 is 16 residues. CDR1 MNHEY and CDR2 SVGAGI come from the germline V gene. The CDR3 loop reads CASSYVGTGNLDEQYF.

This clonotype counts as medium-sized by frequency. The rearrangement links TRBV29-1 to TRBJ2-1; TCRdb calls TRBD1, which cannot be checked without DNA. The CDR3 sequence is 15 residues long. Per germline, CDR1 SQVTM and CDR2 ANQGSEA. CDR3 amino acids: CSVEPGGSSYNEQFF.

This clonotype shows up as medium-sized by frequency. The genes are TRBV5-1 and TRBJ2-2; TCRdb indicates TRBD1, and absent DNA this call remains unverified. The germline CDR1 and CDR2 sequences are SGHRS and YFSETQ. CDR3 size: 15 residues. The CDR3 spells CASSWGRQGTGELFF.